The present entry profiles one T cell receptor (beta chain) with its context. Conversion of TCR transcripts into cDNA relied on 5'RACE template switching, which added a universal primer site and UMIs. TCRdb called the 5' RACE reads again in MiXCR, with one record for every CDR3 protein. The sample contains around 610,000 distinct CDR3 sequences, roughly 14% of which appear only once. This specimen comes from a study of T cells after yellow fever vaccination. The CDR3 covers 14 residues. V shed 2 bases and J 7 bases; nucleotides not matched to a gene: 5. The V gene's germline CDR1 is SQVTM and CDR2 ANQGSEA.

The V call is TRBV29-1, the J call TRBJ2-2; 9 bases match TRBD1. The sequence came from a man younger than 45 who received the YFV17D yellow fever vaccine. The material sequenced was PBMCs, taken on the day of the yellow fever booster vaccination. DNA for the CDR3: TGCAGCGTTGAACCCCGACAGGGGGTCGGGGAGCTGTTTTTT. Its translation: CSVEPRQGVGELFF.